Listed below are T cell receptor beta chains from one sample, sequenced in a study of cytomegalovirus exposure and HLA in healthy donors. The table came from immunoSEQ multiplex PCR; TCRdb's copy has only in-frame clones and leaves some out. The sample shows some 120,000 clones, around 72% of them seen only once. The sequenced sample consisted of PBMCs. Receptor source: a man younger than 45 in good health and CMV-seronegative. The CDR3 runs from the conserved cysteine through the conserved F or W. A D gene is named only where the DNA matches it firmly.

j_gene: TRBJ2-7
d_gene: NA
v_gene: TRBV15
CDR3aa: CATSEGGSTYEQYF

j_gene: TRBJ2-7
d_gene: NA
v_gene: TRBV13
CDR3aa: CASSFRVYIGEQYF

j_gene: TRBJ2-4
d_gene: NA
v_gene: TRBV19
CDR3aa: CASASRLPGAKNIQYF

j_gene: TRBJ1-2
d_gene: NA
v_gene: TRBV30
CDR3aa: CAWRRSSNYGYTF

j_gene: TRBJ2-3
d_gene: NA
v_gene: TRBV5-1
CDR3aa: CASSRSGQGDTDTQYF

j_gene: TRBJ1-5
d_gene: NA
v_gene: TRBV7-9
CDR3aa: CASSLGTDNNQPQHF

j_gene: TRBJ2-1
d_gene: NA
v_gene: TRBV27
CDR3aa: CASGPRDPRGEQFF

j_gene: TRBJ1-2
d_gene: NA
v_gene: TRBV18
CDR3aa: CASSPPSRPGGYTF

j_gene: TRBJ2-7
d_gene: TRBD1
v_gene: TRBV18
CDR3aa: CASSPAAGGPYF

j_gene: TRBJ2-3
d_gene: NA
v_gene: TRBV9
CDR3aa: CASSPLTGLVPYTQYF

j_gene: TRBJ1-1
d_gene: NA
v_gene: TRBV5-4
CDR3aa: CASSSIRLSTEAFF

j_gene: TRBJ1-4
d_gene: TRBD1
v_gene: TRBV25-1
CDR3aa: CASSDDRGLQLFF

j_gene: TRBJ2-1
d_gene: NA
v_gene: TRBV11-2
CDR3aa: CASSSGWYNEQFF

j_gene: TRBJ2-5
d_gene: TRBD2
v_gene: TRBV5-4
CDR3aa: CASSMASGGARETQYF

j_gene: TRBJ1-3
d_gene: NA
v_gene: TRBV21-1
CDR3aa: CATLNTIYF

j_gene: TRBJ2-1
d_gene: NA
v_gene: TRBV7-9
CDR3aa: CATTGLSNEQFF

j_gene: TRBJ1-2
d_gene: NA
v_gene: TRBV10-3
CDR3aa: CAISEYSFRIANYGYTF

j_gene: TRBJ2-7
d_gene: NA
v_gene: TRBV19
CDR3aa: CASSISGFNEQYF

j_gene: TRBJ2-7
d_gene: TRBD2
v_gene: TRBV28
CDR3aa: CASHGVGGGSSYEQYF

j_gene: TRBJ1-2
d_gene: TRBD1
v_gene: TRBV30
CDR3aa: CAWSEGQVYGYTF

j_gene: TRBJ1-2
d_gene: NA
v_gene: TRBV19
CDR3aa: CASSLNTGNFGYTF

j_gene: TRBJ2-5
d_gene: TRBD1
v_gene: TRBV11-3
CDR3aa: CASSPTGQETQYF

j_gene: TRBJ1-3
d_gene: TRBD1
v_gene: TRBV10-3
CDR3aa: CAISEPGQGEGNTIYF

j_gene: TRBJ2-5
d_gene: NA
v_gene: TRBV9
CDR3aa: CASSVGSGRGTQYF

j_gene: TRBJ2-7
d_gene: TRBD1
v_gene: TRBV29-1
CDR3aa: CSVAPGGVYEQYF

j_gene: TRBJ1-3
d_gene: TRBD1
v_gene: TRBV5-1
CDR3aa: CASSLVSGTGLSGNTIYF

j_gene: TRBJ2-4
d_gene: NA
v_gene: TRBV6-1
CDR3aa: CASGQWGKGKNIQYF

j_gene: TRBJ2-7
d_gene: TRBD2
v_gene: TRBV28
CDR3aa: CASNSAPFGAGRRFTYEQYF

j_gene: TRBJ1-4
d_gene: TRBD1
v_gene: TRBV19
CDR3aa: CASTDRRATNEKLFF

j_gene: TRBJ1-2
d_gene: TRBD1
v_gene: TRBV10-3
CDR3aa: CAISESETGASNYGYTF

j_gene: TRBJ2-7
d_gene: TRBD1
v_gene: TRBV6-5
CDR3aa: CASSYSLQGGYEQYF

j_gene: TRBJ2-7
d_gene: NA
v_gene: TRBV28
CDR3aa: CASRWGVADNSYEQYF

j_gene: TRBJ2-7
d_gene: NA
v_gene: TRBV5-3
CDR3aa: CARSPSFEQYF

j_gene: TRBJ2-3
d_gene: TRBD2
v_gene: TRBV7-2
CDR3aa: CASKFGRETDTQYF

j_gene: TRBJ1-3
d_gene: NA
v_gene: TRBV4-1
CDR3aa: CASSQVSGVDGNTIYF

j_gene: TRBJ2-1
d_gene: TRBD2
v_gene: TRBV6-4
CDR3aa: CASDGPPTSRTYNEQFF

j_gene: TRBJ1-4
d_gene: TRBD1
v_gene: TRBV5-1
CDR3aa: CASSLRGTGDEKLFF

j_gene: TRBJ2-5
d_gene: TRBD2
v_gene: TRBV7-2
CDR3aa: CASSRKAGIQETQYF

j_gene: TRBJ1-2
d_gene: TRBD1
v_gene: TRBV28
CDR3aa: CASSLAGQVSDGYTF

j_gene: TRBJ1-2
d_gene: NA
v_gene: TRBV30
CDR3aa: CAWSDLGGYTF

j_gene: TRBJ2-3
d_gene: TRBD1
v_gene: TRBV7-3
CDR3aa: CASSLMTGGAYGTDTQYF

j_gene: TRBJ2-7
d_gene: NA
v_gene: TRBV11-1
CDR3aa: CASSLGTELYERYF

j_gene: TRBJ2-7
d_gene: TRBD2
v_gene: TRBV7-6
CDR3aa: CASSLLGGDGYYEQYF